A single sample gave rise to the 12 T cell receptor beta chains below, sequenced in a study of blood T cells in healthy people across ages. Sample-barcoded 5' priming and a J-beta primer mix drove a second PCR of roughly 7 to 11 cycles. TCRdb ran MiXCR on the 5' RACE reads and lists one entry per CDR3 protein. This table holds around 1,000,000 distinct CDR3 sequences, around 27% found once. Another study also made use of these data, one on T cells of mothers and their children.

The material sequenced was blood. All receptors derive from a girl aged 2-9 years in good health.

This clonotype was counted between two and nine times. The chain has TRBV2 and TRBJ2-5; D not resolved. TRBJ2-1 explains the end of the DNA better; the J call may be wrong. From germline, CDR1 is SNHLY and CDR2 FYNNEI. This CDR3 has 13 residues. CDR3 bases: TGTGCCAGCAGTGAATATAGACACAATGAGCAGTTCTTC. Translating gives CASSEYRHNEQFF.

This chain joins TRBV29-1 and TRBJ2-5; 7 bases match TRBD2. V trimming: 5 bases; J trimming: 4 bases; junction bases outside the gene matches: 7. The V gene's germline CDR1 is SQVTM and CDR2 ANQGSEA. The CDR3 runs to 13 residues. The CDR3 DNA follows: TGCAGCGTTCGTTCGGGGGGTAGAGAGACCCAGTACTTC. Residues: CSVRSGGRETQYF. Full variable domain (outside the CDR3, taken from reference TRBV29-1 and TRBJ2-5): SAVISQKPSRDICQRGTSLTIQCQVDSQVTMMFWYRQQPGQSLTLIATANQGSEATYESGFVIDKFPISRPNLTFSTLTVSNMSPEDSSIYLCSVRSGGRETQYFGPGTRLLVL.

This clonotype was counted only a few times. The chain joins TRBV5-1 to TRBJ2-1, with D possibly TRBD2 on 6 matching bases. The CDR3 is 15 amino acids. In germline, CDR1 is SGHRS, CDR2 YFSETQ. V was trimmed by 0 bases and J by 8 bases, leaving 15 bases between them. The CDR3, as DNA: TGCGCCAGCAGCTTGGGTCTAGCGATCTTGGATGAGCAGTTCTTC. As protein: CASSLGLAILDEQFF.

The chain is built from TRBV7-9 and TRBJ2-7; D uncertain. Trimming stripped 5 bases from V and 2 bases from J, with 16 bases between. CDR1 SEHNR and CDR2 FQNEAQ come from the germline V gene (reference sequence). The CDR3 sequence is 15 residues long. This CDR3 is CASSLLPAPTYEQYF. The CDR3 nucleotides are TGTGCCAGCAGCCTACTCCCAGCTCCTACCTACGAGCAGTACTTC.

This clonotype was detected a few times. The chain recombines TRBV3-1 with TRBJ2-5; D uncertain. CDR1 is LGHDT, CDR2 YNNKEL, per germline (reference sequence). V lost 3 bases and J 2 bases, leaving 13 bases between the germline ends. The CDR3 is 15 residues long. The CDR3 spells CASSQEGRPQETQYF. The CDR3 region has the DNA TGTGCCAGCAGCCAGGAAGGGCGCCCGCAAGAGACCCAGTACTTC.

This chain links TRBV20-1 with TRBJ2-5, with D maybe TRBD2 (6 bases). The V end was cut by 6 bases, the J end by 4 bases, with 21 bases between. Germline V gives CDR1 DFQATT, CDR2 SNEGSKA (reference sequence). The CDR3 has 15 residues. This chain's CDR3 is CSATGPLEGGETQYF. The CDR3 DNA follows: TGCAGTGCCACTGGGCCTCTAGAGGGAGGAGAGACCCAGTACTTC.

The rearrangement joins TRBV11-3 to TRBJ1-2; 9 bases are a match to TRBD1. The CDR3 is 14 residues long. Germline assignment: CDR1 SGHNT and CDR2 YENEEA. J was trimmed by 8 bases and V by 4 bases; bases with no gene match: 8. CDR3 amino acids: CASSSGSGQGGYTF. DNA of the CDR3: TGTGCCAGCAGCTCCGGCTCGGGACAGGGAGGCTACACCTTC.

The chain combines TRBV29-1 with TRBJ1-2; no clear D gene. The V end lost 7 bases, the J end lost 4 bases, and 10 bases lay between the germline ends. The CDR3 covers 11 residues. CDR1 and CDR2 from the germline V gene are SQVTM and ANQGSEA. In nucleotides, the CDR3 is TGCAGCGCCGAGACTGGCTATGGCTACACCTTC. Amino acids: CSAETGYGYTF.

V gene TRBV11-2 combines with J gene TRBJ2-3, with 9 bases fitting TRBD2. V lost 5 bases and J lost 6; bases outside the gene matches: 9. The CDR3 runs to 15 residues. Germline CDR1 reads SGHAT; CDR2 reads FQNNGV. The CDR3 region is CASSGTSFNRDTQYF. CDR3 nucleotides: TGTGCCAGCAGCGGGACTAGCTTTAATCGTGATACGCAGTATTTT.

This rearrangement joins TRBV12-3 or TRBV12-4 to TRBJ2-5; D gene uncertain. The germline V and J ends were trimmed by 3 bases and 3 bases, with 8 bases remaining between them. The CDR3 length is 13 residues. CDR3 protein: CASSLTDEETQYF. The CDR3 DNA reads as TGTGCCAGCAGTTTGACCGACGAAGAGACCCAGTACTTC.

For this clonotype: At one end the junction does not follow the germline gene, possibly because of a read error. The chain carries TRBV11-2 and TRBJ2-3; the D is unclear. Germline V gene sequence: CDR1 SGHAT, CDR2 FQNNGV. This CDR3 contains 13 residues. The CDR3 reads CASRFTLEDTQYF. CDR3 bases: TGTGCTAGCAGATTCACTTTGGAGGATACGCAGTATTTT. The full variable domain, with the rest looked up from reference TRBV11-2 and TRBJ2-3, is EAGVAQSPRYKIIEKRQSVAFWCNPISGHATLYWYQQILGQGPKLLIQFQNNGVVDDSQLPKDRFSAERLKGVDSTLKIQPAKLEDSAVYLCASRFTLEDTQYFGPGTRLTVL.

V and J are TRBV29-1 and TRBJ1-2; D is ambiguous. Trimming left V 2 bases short and J 4 bases short, with 11 bases between. Germline V lookup: CDR1 SQVTM, CDR2 ANQGSEA. The CDR3 has 13 amino acids. The CDR3 DNA is TGCAGCGTTGAAAGCAGATCCGGCTATGGCTACACCTTC. It is translated as CSVESRSGYGYTF.